A selection of T cell receptor beta chains follows, all from one sample in a study of shared clonotypes between healthy human individuals. Produced via immunoSEQ multiplex PCR; TCRdb's table is partial and in-frame only. Of some 1.4 million clones listed, more than 95% are singletons. Sequenced input: naive CD4+ T cells sorted from blood. The receptors shown here come from a man aged 25 to 45 in good health. The CDR3 runs from the conserved cysteine through the conserved F or W. D genes are given only for firm matches.

j_call d_call v_call cdr3_aa cdr3_nt
TRBJ2-3 - TRBV4-2 CASSQRREWIDTQYF TGTGCCAGCAGCCAACGAAGGGAGTGGATAGATACGCAGTATTTT
TRBJ2-5 - TRBV9 CASSVRTGQETQYF TGTGCCAGCAGCGTTAGAACCGGCCAAGAGACCCAGTACTTC
TRBJ1-3 - TRBV9 CASSVESDARSGNTIYF TGTGCCAGCAGCGTAGAATCGGACGCCCGCTCTGGAAACACCATATATTTT
TRBJ2-3 TRBD2 TRBV5-1 CASSSGLAGGGGQYF TGCGCCAGCAGCTCTGGACTAGCGGGAGGGGGTGGGCAGTATTTT
TRBJ2-1 TRBD2 TRBV29-1 CSVPKTSGYYNEQFF TGCAGCGTTCCCAAGACTAGCGGGTACTACAATGAGCAGTTCTTC
TRBJ1-4 TRBD1 TRBV28 CASRSPGQGLSVTNEKLFF TGTGCCAGCCGATCCCCGGGACAGGGTTTGTCAGTAACTAATGAAAAACTGTTTTTT
TRBJ2-6 - TRBV5-1 CASSSQGEGSGANVLTF TGCGCCAGCAGCTCACAGGGAGAAGGCTCTGGGGCCAACGTCCTGACTTTC
TRBJ2-5 - TRBV5-4 CASSSGQQETQYF TGTGCCAGCAGCAGCGGACAGCAAGAGACCCAGTACTTC
TRBJ2-4 TRBD2 TRBV19 CASSIDVDGRGTKNIQYF TGTGCCAGTAGTATAGATGTGGACGGGAGGGGGACCAAAAACATTCAGTACTTC
TRBJ2-7 TRBD1 TRBV11-2 CASSSPGQGNNEQYF TGTGCCAGCAGCTCACCTGGACAGGGGAACAACGAGCAGTACTTC
TRBJ2-7 TRBD1 TRBV4-1 CASSQEFLQGQSYEQYF TGCGCCAGCAGCCAAGAATTCCTTCAGGGACAGTCCTACGAGCAGTACTTC
TRBJ2-7 TRBD2 TRBV6-1 CASTATSGLIYEQYF TGTGCCAGCACCGCGACTAGCGGACTGATCTACGAGCAGTACTTC
TRBJ2-2 - TRBV7-3 CASSLMVDGELFF TGTGCCAGCAGCTTAATGGTTGACGGGGAGCTGTTTTTT
TRBJ2-3 - TRBV27 CATSRKHTDTQYF TGTGCCACCTCACGCAAGCACACAGATACGCAGTATTTT
TRBJ1-1 - TRBV6-5 CASSYDSGRPNTEAFF TGTGCCAGCAGTTACGATTCCGGCAGGCCAAACACTGAAGCTTTCTTT
TRBJ2-3 - TRBV9 CASSDIFTDTQYF TGTGCCAGCAGCGATATATTCACAGATACGCAGTATTTT
TRBJ2-7 TRBD1 TRBV18 CASSLTGGSAPNEQYF TGTGCCAGCTCATTGACAGGGGGATCAGCTCCTAACGAGCAGTACTTC
TRBJ2-2 - TRBV5-1 CASSLMRGTGELFF TGCGCCAGCAGCTTGATGAGGGGAACCGGGGAGCTGTTTTTT
TRBJ1-3 - TRBV7-8 CASSVLRGLLYF TGTGCCAGCAGCGTACTCAGGGGTTTATTGTATTTT
TRBJ2-3 - TRBV5-1 CASSLDSGFGTQYF TGCGCCAGCAGCTTGGATTCAGGGTTCGGTACGCAGTATTTT
TRBJ2-3 - TRBV7-2 CASSTYGSSTDTQYF TGTGCCAGCAGCACTTACGGTTCTAGCACAGATACGCAGTATTTT
TRBJ2-7 - TRBV2 CASSEEGGSLSLKYF TGTGCCAGCAGTGAAGAAGGCGGCAGCTTAAGTCTAAAGTACTTC
TRBJ2-1 TRBD2 TRBV28 CASREGPYNEQFF TGTGCCAGTCGGGAGGGTCCTTACAATGAGCAGTTCTTC
TRBJ2-1 - TRBV25-1 CASSGGQPELMDEQFF TGTGCCAGCAGTGGCGGGCAACCAGAGTTAATGGATGAGCAGTTCTTC
TRBJ2-6 - TRBV21-1 CASSKAWQGTHSGANVLTF TGTGCCAGCAGCAAAGCTTGGCAGGGTACACATTCTGGGGCCAACGTCCTGACTTTC
TRBJ2-2 - TRBV5-4 CASSFAKKNTGELFF TGTGCCAGCAGCTTCGCCAAAAAAAACACCGGGGAGCTGTTTTTT
TRBJ2-1 - TRBV21-1 CASSKKEASYNEQFF TGTGCCAGCAGCAAAAAGGAGGCCTCCTACAATGAGCAGTTCTTC
TRBJ2-7 - TRBV7-8 CASSFGLTYEQYF TGTGCCAGCAGCTTCGGCCTCACCTACGAGCAGTACTTC
TRBJ1-3 TRBD1 TRBV14 CASSPAGQGAGNTIYF TGTGCCAGCAGCCCCGCGGGACAGGGGGCTGGAAACACCATATATTTT
TRBJ2-1 - TRBV19 CASSMGGYNEQFF TGTGCCAGTAGTATGGGCGGATACAATGAGCAGTTCTTC
TRBJ1-2 - TRBV11-2 CASSLRSPRGYGYTF TGTGCCAGCAGCTTGAGGTCTCCCAGAGGCTATGGCTACACCTTC
TRBJ2-7 - TRBV5-1 CASSLSDLHYEQYF TGCGCCAGCAGCCTGTCGGACTTGCACTACGAGCAGTACTTC
TRBJ1-5 - TRBV6-6 CASSYYLQGGQPQHF TGTGCCAGCAGTTACTACCTACAGGGCGGGCAGCCCCAGCATTTT
TRBJ1-2 - TRBV7-2 CASSLTEAYGYTF TGTGCCAGCAGCTTAACGGAAGCTTATGGCTACACCTTC
TRBJ1-3 - TRBV5-1 CASSLDPPTGLRNTIYF TGCGCCAGCAGCTTGGACCCCCCCACGGGGCTACGAAACACCATATATTTT
TRBJ2-7 - TRBV4-3 CASSLGLSYEQYF TGCGCCAGCAGCTTGGGACTGTCCTACGAGCAGTACTTC
TRBJ1-5 - TRBV18 CASSPQGSPGNQPQHF TGTGCCAGCTCACCTCAGGGATCGCCAGGCAATCAGCCCCAGCATTTT
TRBJ2-7 - TRBV6-1 CASSEAIWEQYF TGTGCCAGCAGTGAAGCGATCTGGGAGCAGTACTTC
TRBJ2-7 - TRBV5-1 CASSGGNRAYEQYF TGCGCCAGCAGCGGCGGGAACAGAGCCTACGAGCAGTACTTC
TRBJ2-1 - TRBV19 CASSIQRGVIHEQFF TGTGCCAGTAGTATCCAAAGGGGTGTGATTCATGAGCAGTTCTTC